The 27 T cell receptor beta chains given below trace back to one sample, sequenced in a study of human T cells and chemical hapten exposure. Time point specified: pre-sensitization, week 0. Treatment reported: therapeutic diphenylcyclopropenone sensitization with weekly scalp DPC. Each CDR3 protein gets one entry after TCRdb re-called the RACE reads with MiXCR. The sample yields 250,000 to 300,000 distinct CDR3 sequences, approximately 7.5% seen once. Sequencing used whole blood, obtained in connection with sensitization to the hapten diphenylcyclopropenone (DPC). These receptors were obtained from a man between 18 and 35 years old with alopecia areata. Some clones in this sample may be carry-over from other donors' samples.

This clonotype appeared a few times. V gene TRBV2 combines with J gene TRBJ2-2; D is undetermined. Trimming took off 4 bases at V and 4 bases at J, with 13 bases between the two ends. CDR3 length: 15 amino acids. Looked up from germline, CDR1 is SNHLY and CDR2 is FYNNEI. Here the CDR3 reads CASSAAAALTGELFF. CDR3 DNA sequence: TGTGCCAGCAGTGCTGCGGCAGCCCTCACCGGGGAGCTGTTTTTT. Drawing the rest from reference TRBV2 and TRBJ2-2, the complete variable domain is EPEVTQTPSHQVTQMGQEVILRCVPISNHLYFYWYRQILGQKVEFLVSFYNNEISEKSEIFDDQFSVERPDGSNFTLKIRSTKLEDSAMYFCASSAAAALTGELFFGEGSRLTVL.

In its sample, this clonotype was seen many times. The chain couples TRBV20-1 to TRBJ1-1; D is unresolved. Deletions cut 1 base from V and 6 bases from J, with 18 bases between. CDR3 length equals 15 residues. Germline V gene lookup returns CDR1 DFQATT and CDR2 SNEGSKA (reference sequence). The CDR3 loop reads CSARGAKGEQSEAFF. The DNA of the CDR3 is TGCAGTGCTAGAGGCGCGAAGGGAGAACAATCTGAAGCTTTCTTT.

This clonotype was counted ten times or more. The rearrangement links TRBV5-1 to TRBJ2-1; 13 positions match TRBD2. Germline CDR1 SGHRS, CDR2 YFSETQ. After removal of 4 bases from V and 6 bases from J, the junction contained 7 bases not matched to a gene. CDR3 length: 16 residues. The CDR3 coding sequence is TGCGCCAGCAGCCTCGAACTAGCGGGGGGGCGCAATGAGCAGTTCTTC. It encodes CASSLELAGGRNEQFF. The whole variable domain, remainder taken from reference TRBV5-1 and TRBJ2-1, is KAGVTQTPRYLIKTRGQQVTLSCSPISGHRSVSWYQQTPGQGLQFLFEYFSETQRNKGNFPGRFSGRQFSNSRSEMNVSTLELGDSALYLCASSLELAGGRNEQFFGPGTRLTVL.

In this sample, this clonotype turned up many times. The chain uses TRBV7-2 and TRBJ2-1; D gene ambiguous. CDR3 length: 13 amino acids. The V end was cut by 4 bases, the J end by 6 bases, with 10 bases between. The germline V gene encodes CDR1 SGHTA and CDR2 FQGNSA. CDR3 sequence (DNA): TGTGCCAGCAGCTCGCGTTGGGGCAATGAGCAGTTCTTC. Its protein is CASSSRWGNEQFF.

As concerns this clonotype: One end of the junction is discordant with germline, which a read error may explain. The chain combines TRBV11-2 with TRBJ2-1, with 9 positions matching TRBD1. The germline gives CDR1 SGHAT, CDR2 FQNNGV. CDR3 size: 13 residues. Written as DNA, the CDR3 is TGTGCCAGCAGTCAACAGGGGGCCCTCAGAATGATCTTC. It yields the protein CASSQQGALRMIF.

This clonotype came up many times. The chain joins TRBV27 to TRBJ1-1; tentative D call: TRBD1 (6 bases). Germline V gene data show CDR1 as MNHEY and CDR2 as SMNVEV (reference sequence). Trimming pared 5 bases from V and 4 bases from J, leaving 17 bases between. The CDR3 has 15 amino acids. The CDR3 region has the DNA TGTGCCAGCAGTGGAAGAACAGGGTATCCCACTGAAGCTTTCTTT. It encodes CASSGRTGYPTEAFF.

The sample holds a few counts of this clonotype. The chain combines TRBV13 with TRBJ1-1, with 10 bases identical to TRBD1. V lost 2 bases to trimming and J lost 5 bases; unmatched junction nucleotides: 5. CDR1 and CDR2 (germline): PRHDT, FYEKMQ (reference sequence). The CDR3 consists of 15 residues. CDR3 DNA sequence: TGTGCCAGCAGCTTAAGGGACAGGGGACGGACTGAAGCTTTCTTT. Protein sequence: CASSLRDRGRTEAFF. Looking up the rest from reference TRBV13 and TRBJ1-1 gives the full variable domain: AAGVIQSPRHLIKEKRETATLKCYPIPRHDTVYWYQQGPGQDPQFLISFYEKMQSDKGSIPDRFSAQQFSDYHSELNMSSLELGDSALYFCASSLRDRGRTEAFFGQGTRLTVV.

This clonotype has more than one count but fewer than ten. The CDR3 protein is CASSLAGVVGGQETQYF. The CDR3 DNA reads TGTGCCAGCAGCTTAGCTGGGGTGGTCGGGGGTCAGGAGACCCAGTACTTC. This chain uses TRBV7-2 with TRBJ2-5; TRBD2 might be the D (6 bases). This CDR3 has 17 amino acids. The V and J ends lost 0 bases and 5 bases respectively, with 19 bases between them. Germline CDR1 reads SGHTA; CDR2 reads FQGNSA.

This clonotype was picked up a small number of times. The chain has TRBV27 and TRBJ2-5; D might be TRBD1 (5 bases). The CDR3 is 18 residues long. CDR1 MNHEY and CDR2 SMNVEV come from the germline V gene (reference sequence). The ends were cut back, 3 bases at V and 4 bases at J, with 24 bases in the middle. The CDR3 DNA follows: TGTGCCAGCAGTTTTAGCCATTCCCCCATAAGGGGCGTAGAGACCCAGTACTTC. Encoded protein: CASSFSHSPIRGVETQYF.

This clonotype was found many times. The chain joins TRBV6-5 to TRBJ1-1; D not certain. V was clipped by 2 bases and J by 11 bases, with 9 bases between them. The CDR3 totals 11 residues. In germline, CDR1 is MNHEY, CDR2 SVGAGI. The CDR3 sequence is CASSYQRVAFF. The CDR3 DNA follows: TGTGCCAGCAGTTACCAGAGGGTGGCTTTCTTT.

V is TRBV7-9 and J is TRBJ2-5, with TRBD2 as a possible D gene (5 bases). The CDR3 is made up of 16 amino acids. The germline gives CDR1 SEHNR, CDR2 FQNEAQ (reference sequence). The V end was cut by 1 base, the J end by 2 bases, with 14 bases between. The CDR3 region is CASSLGGIQRQETQYF. Written as DNA, the CDR3 is TGTGCCAGCAGCTTAGGGGGAATCCAGCGGCAAGAGACCCAGTACTTC.

This clonotype was observed a single time. The chain uses TRBV13 and TRBJ2-2, with D unclear. CDR1 is PRHDT, CDR2 FYEKMQ, per germline (reference sequence). V lost 7 bases and J 2 bases, leaving 8 bases between the germline ends. The CDR3 is 13 amino acids. CDR3 in DNA: TGTGCCAGCAACCCAGCCAACACCGGGGAGCTGTTTTTT. Its protein product is CASNPANTGELFF.

The chain couples TRBV10-3 to TRBJ1-5; D not resolved. Germline V gene sequence: CDR1 ENHRY, CDR2 SYGVKD. V was cut by 0 bases and J by 7 bases, with 7 bases left in between. The CDR3 has 13 amino acids. The CDR3 bases are TGTGCCATCAGTGAGTCCGGCAGCCAGCCCCAGCATTTT. This codes for CAISESGSQPQHF.

This chain uses TRBV11-2 with TRBJ1-1, with D unresolved. Germline V gene sequence: CDR1 SGHAT, CDR2 FQNNGV. This CDR3 has 14 amino acids. Trimming cost V 0 bases and J 0 bases, with 5 bases left between them. CDR3 DNA: TGTGCCAGCAGCTTAGAGATCCTGAACACTGAAGCTTTCTTT. Protein product: CASSLEILNTEAFF.

The chain carries TRBV3-1 and TRBJ2-1, with 9 positions matching TRBD1. Per the germline V gene, CDR1 is LGHDT and CDR2 is YNNKEL (reference sequence). V was pared by 0 bases and J by 15 bases, with 9 bases of the junction left unmatched. This CDR3 has 14 amino acids. The chain's CDR3 is CASSQEGQGGRRFF. In DNA, the CDR3 is TGTGCCAGCAGCCAAGAGGGACAGGGAGGACGTCGGTTCTTC.

The gene calls are TRBV20-1 and TRBJ2-6; maybe TRBD1 (5 bases). The CDR3 consists of 19 residues. Germline lookup yields CDR1 DFQATT and CDR2 SNEGSKA (reference sequence). V was cut by 2 bases and J by 0 bases, with 20 bases left in between. The DNA of the CDR3 is TGCAGTGCTAGACAGGGAATTGACAGTGATCTCTCTGGGGCCAACGTCCTGACTTTC. Amino acid sequence: CSARQGIDSDLSGANVLTF.

The CDR3 loop is CASSQTGDSYEQYV. The CDR3 DNA reads TGTGCCAGCAGTCAGACAGGAGACTCCTACGAGCAGTACGTC. J is TRBJ2-7 and V is TRBV7-3; TRBD1 is a possible D gene (6 bases). Looked up from germline, CDR1 is SGHTA and CDR2 is FQGTGA. This CDR3 is built from 14 residues. The V end lost 6 bases, the J end lost 0 bases, and 12 bases lay between the germline ends.

The rearrangement uses TRBV7-8 and TRBJ1-2; a possible D gene is TRBD1 (5 bases). Germline V CDR1 and CDR2: SGHVS, FQNEAQ. Trimming took off 4 bases at V and 9 bases at J, with 15 bases between the two ends. The CDR3 runs to 13 residues. The CDR3 nucleotides are TGTGCCAGCAGCTCCGTGGGGCCGATGAGCTACACCTTC. Translating gives CASSSVGPMSYTF.

This clonotype came up a few times. This chain links TRBV6-2 or TRBV6-3 with TRBJ2-7; no clear D gene. The CDR3 spans 12 residues. Germline values: CDR1 MNHEY, CDR2 SVGEGT. Trimming took off 5 bases at V and 4 bases at J, with 9 bases between the two ends. CDR3 amino acids: CASSDRTYEQYV. CDR3 bases: TGTGCCAGCAGTGACCGGACGTACGAGCAGTACGTC.

This clonotype was seen a handful of times. The rearrangement links TRBV11-2 to TRBJ2-7; 9 bases map to TRBD1. Per the germline V gene, CDR1 is SGHAT and CDR2 is FQNNGV. Trimming at V came to 1 base and at J to 7 bases, leaving 8 bases not matched to a gene. There are 15 residues in the CDR3. The CDR3 DNA is TGTGCCAGCAGCTTAGTACGGGACAGGGTTTCGGAGCAGTACTTC. Residues: CASSLVRDRVSEQYF.

The chain employs TRBV5-1 and TRBJ1-1; D perhaps matches TRBD1 (5 bases). The CDR3 is 14 amino acids. The germline gives CDR1 SGHRS, CDR2 YFSETQ. V was cut by 5 bases and J by 1 base, with 12 bases left in between. The CDR3 nucleotides are TGCGCCAGCAGGAGGGGCTTCGGGAACACTGAAGCTTTCTTT. It yields the protein CASRRGFGNTEAFF.

This clonotype was observed a few times. The rearrangement uses TRBV20-1 and TRBJ1-5; D is possibly TRBD1 (6 bases). Germline CDR1 and CDR2: DFQATT and SNEGSKA (reference sequence). V lost 4 bases and J lost 5, with 18 bases in between. CDR3 length: 15 residues. In nucleotides, the CDR3 is TGCAGTGCTAATAAGGGGGGAGGGACCGATCAGCCCCAGCATTTT. It yields the protein CSANKGGGTDQPQHF.

Only a few counts were recorded for this clonotype. The CDR3 sequence is CASRAYATVGYTF. Here the CDR3 DNA reads TGTGCCAGCAGGGCCTATGCGACAGTTGGCTACACCTTC. The chain is built from TRBV12-3 or TRBV12-4 and TRBJ1-2, with D perhaps TRBD1 (5 bases). Trimming stripped 6 bases from V and 7 bases from J, with 15 bases between. The CDR3 consists of 13 residues.

This clonotype has just a few counts. V and J are TRBV5-1 and TRBJ2-4; D is undetermined. Trimming cost V 0 bases and J 2 bases, with 15 bases left between them. This CDR3 comprises 17 residues. Germline CDR1 SGHRS, CDR2 YFSETQ. Here the CDR3 DNA reads TGCGCCAGCAGCTTGGGCGCTTTCGGGCTTACCAAAAACATTCAGTACTTC. It specifies CASSLGAFGLTKNIQYF.

This clonotype was seen many times. Here the CDR3 reads CASSVGAADEKLFF. DNA for the CDR3: TGTGCCAGCAGCGTAGGGGCTGCTGATGAAAAACTGTTTTTT. The V call is TRBV9, the J call TRBJ1-4, with no clear D. The CDR3 contains 14 residues. Germline CDR1 reads SGDLS; CDR2 reads YYNGEE. The V end lost 0 bases, the J end lost 6 bases, and 9 bases lay between the germline ends.

The rearrangement joins TRBV7-2 to TRBJ2-5; no clear D. Germline CDR1 SGHTA, CDR2 FQGNSA. V lost 1 base to trimming and J lost 5 bases, with 11 bases between them. There are 14 residues in the CDR3. The CDR3 reads CASSLGTLAETQYF. CDR3 nucleotides: TGTGCCAGCAGCTTAGGGACCCTGGCGGAGACCCAGTACTTC.

A few counts support this clonotype. The rearrangement joins TRBV5-1 to TRBJ1-3, with 7 bases lining up with TRBD1. Germline CDR1 SGHRS, CDR2 YFSETQ. The CDR3 extends over 14 amino acids. With 2 bases clipped from V and 3 bases from J, the junction kept 2 bases outside the gene matches. CDR3 region: CASSFGDSGNTIYF. For the CDR3, the DNA is TGCGCCAGCAGCTTTGGGGACAGTGGAAACACCATATATTTT.